This T cell receptor beta chain was recovered during a study of shared clonotypes between healthy human individuals. Study outcomes and limitations: Richness estimates generally favored naive over memory subsets.

Trimming took 3 bases from V and 7 from J, leaving 19 bases between them. Germline loops: CDR1 SNHLY, CDR2 FYNNEI. This CDR3 comprises 16 residues. The investigators split CD4+ cells into a CD45RA+ naive subset and a CD45RA-negative memory subset. This table comes from immunoSEQ multiplex PCR, and its TCRdb copy is limited to in-frame clones, with some not included. The sample yields over 2 million clones, 85% to 95% seen once. With respect to this clone: The antigen is undetermined.

Sequencing used naive CD4+ T cells sorted from blood. Documented subset: CD45RA+ positively selected. This TCR was sampled from a man younger than 30 in good health. The rearrangement joins TRBV2 to TRBJ2-1; no clear D gene. CDR3 amino acids: CASSDIPRVAPNEQFF. The CDR3 coding sequence is TGTGCCAGCAGTGACATTCCCCGGGTCGCCCCGAATGAGCAGTTCTTC. The complete variable domain, with remaining parts taken from reference TRBV2 and TRBJ2-1, reads EPEVTQTPSHQVTQMGQEVILRCVPISNHLYFYWYRQILGQKVEFLVSFYNNEISEKSEIFDDQFSVERPDGSNFTLKIRSTKLEDSAMYFCASSDIPRVAPNEQFFGPGTRLTVL.